This TCR beta chain was recovered during a study of shared clonotypes between healthy human individuals. Germline V gene sequence: CDR1 MNHNS, CDR2 SASEGT. V was pared by 6 bases and J by 10 bases, with 13 bases between. The CDR3 is made up of 12 amino acids. TCRdb's table, derived via immunoSEQ multiplex PCR, lists solely in-frame clones and lacks some. Of around 450,000 clones listed, 70% to 80% are singletons. V and J are TRBV6-1 and TRBJ2-4; D is possibly TRBD2 (5 bases). This clonotype was sampled from a middle-aged woman in good health. Some clones in this sample may be carry-over from other donors' samples. The sample was PBMCs. The CDR3 DNA reads TGTGCCAGCAGGTCCGGGGTGGTTATTCAGTACTTC. As protein: CASRSGVVIQYF.